This note documents a single T cell receptor (beta chain) sequence. TCRdb's table, derived via immunoSEQ multiplex PCR, lists solely in-frame clones and lacks some. This table has about 59,000 clones, just under 90% appearing once. The data were obtained in a study of T cell changes during pregnancy in multiple sclerosis. This CDR3 region has 13 residues. V was cut by 4 bases and J by 4 bases, with 8 bases left in between. The germline V gene encodes CDR1 SGHAT and CDR2 FQNNGV. The chain employs TRBV11-2 and TRBJ1-5; D is unclear. This specimen consisted of peripheral blood, obtained in the first trimester of pregnancy. This TCR was recovered from a female donor in good health, enrolled as a control in a pregnancy study. CDR3 loop: CASSSGTNQPQHF. The CDR3 DNA reads as TGTGCCAGCAGCTCCGGTACGAATCAGCCCCAGCATTTT.